This entry lists 17 T cell receptor beta chains sequenced from one sample in a study of blood T cell repertoires in COVID-19. Method: immunoSEQ multiplex PCR; TCRdb's copy keeps in-frame clones and lacks some. The sample lists about 150,000 clones, 84% occurring once. Material: PBMCs or T cells enriched from blood (not recorded which). These receptors all come from a woman aged 45-59 years who had recovered from COVID-19.

The chain recombines TRBV5-5 with TRBJ2-1; TRBD2 agrees at 7 bases. J was trimmed by 2 bases and V by 4 bases; bases with no gene match: 3. In germline, CDR1 is SGHKS, CDR2 YYEKEE (reference sequence). The CDR3 length is 14 residues. The CDR3 DNA reads as TGTGCCAGCAGCCCGGGACTAACCTACAATGAGCAGTTCTTC. Translating it yields CASSPGLTYNEQFF.

The chain uses TRBV14 and TRBJ2-7; 7 bases line up with TRBD2. This CDR3 contains 15 residues. The V segment lost 1 base and the J segment 4 bases; nucleotides outside the gene matches: 7. Germline V gene sequence: CDR1 SGHDN, CDR2 FVKESK. The CDR3 region has the DNA TGTGCCAGCAGCCAAGTGACGGGAGGAGGATACGAGCAGTACTTC. Protein sequence: CASSQVTGGGYEQYF.

This chain links TRBV3-1 (or the pseudogene TRBV3-2) with TRBJ1-2; no clear D. Trimming cost V 1 base and J 7 bases, with 7 bases left between them. The germline CDR1 and CDR2 sequences are LGHDT and YNNKEL (reference sequence). The CDR3 consists of 12 residues. CDR3 amino acids: CASSQVRGGYTF. As DNA, the CDR3 is TGTGCCAGCAGCCAAGTTCGAGGTGGCTACACCTTC.

The J gene is TRBJ2-7, the V gene TRBV19; 7 positions match TRBD1. Germline lookup yields CDR1 LNHDA and CDR2 SQIVND (reference sequence). The CDR3 has 14 amino acids. Trimming cost V 4 bases and J 4 bases; bases outside gene matches: 7. The CDR3 is CASSTQGGPYEQYF. The CDR3 coding sequence is TGTGCCAGTAGTACCCAAGGGGGCCCTTACGAGCAGTACTTC.

J is TRBJ2-5 and V is TRBV5-4, with 14 bases matching TRBD2. With V trimmed by 3 bases and J by 4 bases, 11 bases remained unmatched. Germline values: CDR1 SGHNT, CDR2 YYREEE (reference sequence). The CDR3 extends over 18 amino acids. In DNA, the CDR3 is TGTGCCAGCAGCTCCGACCCGGGACTAGCGGGAGCCCGAGAGACCCAGTACTTC. It is translated as CASSSDPGLAGARETQYF.

J is TRBJ2-1 and V is TRBV3-1 (or the pseudogene TRBV3-2), with 9 bases lining up with TRBD1. J lost 4 bases, V lost 0 bases, and 10 bases had no gene match. The CDR3 contains 18 residues. Germline CDR1 is LGHDT and CDR2 is YNNKEL (reference sequence). The CDR3 here is CASSQEGDRVPPYNEQFF. The CDR3, as DNA: TGTGCCAGCAGCCAAGAAGGGGACAGGGTTCCCCCTTACAATGAGCAGTTCTTC.

The rearrangement uses TRBV6-6 and TRBJ1-1; D perhaps matches TRBD1 (5 bases). The CDR3 consists of 14 residues. Per the germline V gene, CDR1 is MNHNY and CDR2 is SVGAGI (reference sequence). Trimming shortened V by 2 bases and J by 1 base, and 8 bases separated the two germline ends. The DNA of the CDR3 is TGTGCCAGCAGTTACCCAGGGAAGAACACTGAAGCTTTCTTT. Its translation is CASSYPGKNTEAFF.

The V call is TRBV5-5, the J call TRBJ2-7; no reliable D call. This CDR3 has 13 amino acids. Germline-derived CDR1 and CDR2 are SGHKS and YYEKEE (reference sequence). V dropped 2 bases and J dropped 2 bases, with 8 bases sitting between them. DNA for the CDR3: TGTGCCAGCAGCTTTAGCCGTCCCTACGAGCAGTACTTC. The encoded protein is CASSFSRPYEQYF.

This rearrangement joins TRBV6-2 or TRBV6-3 to TRBJ2-5, with D possibly TRBD2 on 5 matching bases. CDR3 size: 12 residues. Trimming removed 4 bases at V and 6 bases at J, with 9 bases between. Germline V lookup: CDR1 MNHEY, CDR2 SVGEGT. CDR3 amino acids: CASSSRGQTQYF. CDR3 bases: TGTGCCAGCAGTTCCCGCGGGCAGACCCAGTACTTC.

CDR3 protein: CASSSDRGKEKLFF. The CDR3 DNA reads TGTGCCAGCAGCTCAGACAGGGGGAAAGAAAAACTGTTTTTT. The chain couples TRBV7-9 to TRBJ1-4; the match to TRBD1 covers 9 bases. The V segment lost 4 bases and the J segment 8 bases; nucleotides outside the gene matches: 5. The CDR3 totals 14 residues. Germline loops: CDR1 SEHNR, CDR2 FQNEAQ (reference sequence).

The rearrangement uses TRBV28 and TRBJ2-1, with 13 positions matching TRBD2. Germline-derived CDR1 and CDR2 are MDHEN and SYDVKM. J was trimmed by 6 bases and V by 5 bases; bases with no gene match: 16. The CDR3 is made up of 19 amino acids. The CDR3 region is CASSSYPGTSGITLNEQFF. Here the CDR3 DNA reads TGTGCCAGCAGTAGTTATCCCGGGACTAGCGGGATAACGCTCAATGAGCAGTTCTTC. Variable domain in full (rest from reference TRBV28 and TRBJ2-1): DVKVTQSSRYLVKRTGEKVFLECVQDMDHENMFWYRQDPGLGLRLIYFSYDVKMKEKGDIPEGYSVSREKKERFSLILESASTNQTSMYLCASSSYPGTSGITLNEQFFGPGTRLTVL.

The V call is TRBV7-2, the J call TRBJ1-5, with 7 bases aligning to TRBD1. Germline V gene lookup returns CDR1 SGHTA and CDR2 FQGNSA. This CDR3 has 15 residues. V shed 2 bases and J 2 bases; nucleotides not matched to a gene: 3. The CDR3 coding sequence is TGTGCCAGCAGCTTAAGACAGGGTGGCAATCAGCCCCAGCATTTT. Residues: CASSLRQGGNQPQHF.

This clone was counted once. This chain joins TRBV7-2 and TRBJ2-7, with TRBD2 matching over 9 bases. From germline, CDR1 is SGHTA and CDR2 FQGNSA. The CDR3 extends over 14 amino acids. V gave up 1 base and J gave up 7 bases; unmatched junction bases: 5. The CDR3 reads CASSLVAGAKEQYF. The CDR3 DNA follows: TGTGCCAGCAGCTTAGTAGCGGGGGCTAAAGAGCAGTACTTC.

This CDR3 reads CASSRTSQETQYF. The DNA for the CDR3 is TGCGCCAGCAGCAGGACTAGCCAAGAGACCCAGTACTTC. The rearrangement joins TRBV5-1 to TRBJ2-5; the match to TRBD2 covers 7 bases. The CDR3 covers 13 residues. The V gene end was trimmed by 4 bases and the J gene end by 1 base; junction bases not matched to a gene: 1. Germline loops: CDR1 SGHRS, CDR2 YFSETQ.

The chain links TRBV11-3 to TRBJ1-6; maybe TRBD1 (5 bases). The V end lost 1 base, the J end lost 7 bases, and 8 bases lay between the germline ends. Germline loops: CDR1 SGHNT, CDR2 YENEEA. CDR3 length equals 14 residues. The CDR3 nucleotides are TGTGCCAGCAGCTTAGGCGGGGGAAATTCACCCCTCCACTTT. This codes for CASSLGGGNSPLHF.

This sequence joins TRBV7-6 and TRBJ2-5; a possible D gene is TRBD1 (5 bases). Between the trimmed V and J ends, which lost 4 bases and 0 bases, there was a span of 12 bases. The germline gives CDR1 SGHVS, CDR2 FNYEAQ. This CDR3 spans 15 amino acids. CDR3 DNA: TGTGCCAGCAGCTACGCTAGGGGCGACCAAGAGACCCAGTACTTC. Translating it yields CASSYARGDQETQYF.

The genes are TRBV7-9 and TRBJ1-5; perhaps TRBD1 as D (6 bases). The CDR3 is 16 amino acids. Germline lookup yields CDR1 SEHNR and CDR2 FQNEAQ (reference sequence). V dropped 4 bases and J dropped 4 bases, with 17 bases sitting between them. The CDR3 coding sequence is TGTGCCAGCAGCTCATTAAGGGACACTCGGAATCAGCCCCAGCATTTT. Encoded protein: CASSSLRDTRNQPQHF.